This T cell receptor beta chain was profiled in a study of T cells in Graves' hyperthyroidism and ophthalmopathy. Overall study findings and caveats: Most expanded thyroid clonotypes above 0.001 recurred in blood.

Calling Graves' hyperthyroidism stable meant ophthalmopathy did not progress within 18 months. There were TCR beta CDR3 regions amplified from RNA transcripts. A set of HTBI primers served as the primers for a first-round RT-PCR of the TCR CDR3. TCRdb independently ran MiXCR on the multiplex PCR reads; one entry per CDR3 protein. The sample holds 300,000 to 450,000 distinct CDR3 sequences, roughly 25% seen once. This clonotype has a handful of counts. Antigen: not known. CDR1 and CDR2 from the germline V gene are SEHNR and FQNEAQ (reference sequence). The CDR3 contains 13 residues. Trimming took off 5 bases at V and 4 bases at J, with 11 bases between the two ends.

The specimen sequenced was blood. The clonotype was recovered from a man in his fifties or sixties with Graves' hyperthyroidism. The gene calls are TRBV7-9 and TRBJ1-1; D not resolved. In DNA, the CDR3 is TGTGCCAGCAGCCCGTCTTGGGTCACTGAAGCTTTCTTT. It is translated as CASSPSWVTEAFF.